The clone carrying this T cell receptor beta chain was seen ten or more times. The antigen is undetermined. The data derive from a study of T cell repertoires in cytomegalovirus infection. In the study overall: Matching HLA type, along with CMV infection, was indicated by public TCR beta signatures. Findings and caveats of the study: Carriage of CMV together with the relevant HLA was identifiable through cumulative public TCR beta family frequency. HLA-C-restricted TCR beta clonotypes specific for CMV led the ex vivo response.

TCRdb fed the reads into MiXCR, producing one record per CDR3 protein. The sample carries approximately 490,000 distinct CDR3 sequences, 10% to 12% recorded once. Per germline, CDR1 MNHNY and CDR2 SVGAGI (reference sequence). After removal of 4 bases from V and 2 bases from J, the junction contained 3 bases not matched to a gene. The CDR3 has 15 residues. The V and J genes are TRBV6-6 and TRBJ2-5; TRBD1 aligns across 11 bases. What was sequenced was PBMCs. The receptor's source is a human donor in good health (CMV status not recorded). Some clones in this sample may be carry-over from other donors' samples. The CDR3 sequence: CASSSDRGRQETQYF. CDR3 DNA: TGTGCCAGCAGTTCGGACAGGGGGCGGCAAGAGACCCAGTACTTC.